This entry lists 25 T cell receptor beta chains sequenced from one sample in a study of T cells after yellow fever vaccination. MiXCR was run by TCRdb on the 5' RACE reads, yielding one entry per CDR3 protein. In the table there are roughly 500,000 distinct CDR3 sequences, about 19% of which are singletons. The source was PBMCs, collected 15 days after the yellow fever booster vaccination. All receptors come from a young man who received the YFV17D yellow fever vaccine.

The chain has TRBV20-1 and TRBJ2-1; 11 bases are shared with TRBD2. The length of the CDR3 is 14 residues. Germline V gives CDR1 DFQATT, CDR2 SNEGSKA (reference sequence). J gave up 10 bases and V 1 base, and 6 bases lay outside the gene matches. The CDR3 is CSARGSGRAREQFF. CDR3 nucleotide sequence: TGCAGTGCTAGAGGTAGCGGGAGGGCCAGGGAGCAGTTCTTC.

This clonotype was counted a few times. The CDR3 reads CASSLTSGRSADTQYF. The CDR3 DNA sequence: TGTGCCAGCAGCTTGACTAGCGGGAGGTCCGCAGATACGCAGTATTTT. The chain carries TRBV5-6 and TRBJ2-3, with 12 positions matching TRBD2. The CDR3 is 16 amino acids. The germline CDR1 and CDR2 sequences are SGHDT and YYEEEE. The J segment lost 4 bases and the V segment lost 1 base, leaving 4 bases of the junction unmatched.

This clonotype was counted between two and nine times. The rearrangement joins TRBV20-1 to TRBJ2-7; 11 bases are a match to TRBD2. The CDR3 covers 16 residues. The germline gives CDR1 DFQATT, CDR2 SNEGSKA (reference sequence). The junction had 9 bases not matched to a gene; V was cut back by 4 bases and J by 1 base. The CDR3 protein is CSATGELAGGSYEQYF. The CDR3 region has the DNA TGCAGTGCTACTGGCGAGCTAGCGGGAGGTTCCTACGAGCAGTACTTC.

The V and J genes are TRBV28 and TRBJ2-5; D is undetermined. Germline lookup yields CDR1 MDHEN and CDR2 SYDVKM. The CDR3 is 13 residues long. Trimming left V 1 base short and J 2 bases short, with 5 bases between. CDR3 loop: CASSLLQQETQYF. The CDR3 nucleotides are TGTGCCAGCAGTTTATTACAACAAGAGACCCAGTACTTC.

This chain connects TRBV11-3 to TRBJ2-7; D may match TRBD1 or TRBD2 (5 bases each). Germline CDR1 is SGHNT and CDR2 is YENEEA. Trimming took off 8 bases at V and 6 bases at J, with 17 bases between the two ends. The CDR3 sequence is 13 residues long. CDR3 nucleotides: TGTGCCAGCGGTATGTCGAGGGGCGGCGAGCAGTACTTC. This gives the protein CASGMSRGGEQYF.

This clonotype came up once. Its ends do not fully match the called genes, so a read error is possible. The rearrangement joins TRBV4-1 to TRBJ1-5; no definite D call. Germline V gene lookup returns CDR1 MGHRA and CDR2 YSYEKL. The CDR3 totals 15 residues. In nucleotides, the CDR3 is TGTGCCATGGGCTTGGCACGGAATTATGATCAGCCCCAGCATTTT. Encoded protein: CAMGLARNYDQPQHF.

The rearrangement uses TRBV2 and TRBJ1-1, with 12 bases aligning to TRBD1. The trim removed 7 bases at V and 10 bases at J, leaving 10 bases unmatched. Germline assignment: CDR1 SNHLY and CDR2 FYNNEI. The CDR3 runs to 14 residues. The CDR3 DNA reads as TGTGCCAGCATTCCGGGACAGGGGGCACGTCGAGCTTTCTTT. Translated, it gives CASIPGQGARRAFF.

J is TRBJ2-1 and V is TRBV3-1; D unclear. Germline CDR1 reads LGHDT; CDR2 reads YNNKEL (reference sequence). CDR3 length: 12 residues. Trimming removed 2 bases at V and 9 bases at J, with 8 bases between. The CDR3 spells CASSQQGREQFF. CDR3 DNA sequence: TGTGCCAGCAGCCAACAAGGCCGTGAGCAGTTCTTC.

In its sample, this clonotype was seen a few times. The chain is built from TRBV6-1 and TRBJ2-7; TRBD1 is a possible D gene (5 bases). Trimming removed 10 bases at V and 7 bases at J, with 23 bases between. The germline V gene has CDR1 MNHNS and CDR2 SASEGT. The CDR3 is made up of 14 amino acids. CDR3 region: CATRTVDSFGEQYF. The CDR3 nucleotides read TGTGCCACCCGAACCGTTGACAGCTTCGGGGAGCAGTACTTC.

This sequence joins TRBV10-2 and TRBJ2-1, with D perhaps matching TRBD2 (5 bases). Trimming removed 5 bases at V and 6 bases at J, with 20 bases between. The CDR3 loop spans 16 amino acids. The germline gives CDR1 WSHSY, CDR2 SAAADI. In DNA, the CDR3 is TGCGCCAGCAGTCCTAGGAGCGGCACCACCCCCAATGAGCAGTTCTTC. Protein product: CASSPRSGTTPNEQFF.

This clonotype was counted a few times. The chain carries TRBV6-1 and TRBJ2-7; D uncertain. V dropped 6 bases and J dropped 7 bases, with 16 bases sitting between them. In germline, CDR1 is MNHNS, CDR2 SASEGT. This CDR3 contains 13 residues. CDR3 coding DNA: TGTGCCAGCAGGAATGGTGCCCGTTATGAGCAGTACTTC. It translates to CASRNGARYEQYF.

This clonotype was counted only a few times. The chain employs TRBV25-1 and TRBJ2-6; D is possibly TRBD1 or TRBD2 (5 bases each). V was trimmed by 6 bases and J by 0 bases, leaving 15 bases between them. CDR1 and CDR2 from the germline V gene are MGHDK and SYGVNS. CDR3 length equals 17 residues. The CDR3 nucleotides read TGTGCCAGCAGCTTTTTTGACGGGACCTCTGGGGCCAACGTCCTGACTTTC. The encoded protein is CASSFFDGTSGANVLTF.

The gene calls are TRBV27 and TRBJ1-1; possibly TRBD1 for D (5 bases). Trimming pared 8 bases from V and 0 bases from J, leaving 10 bases between. The CDR3 consists of 13 residues. Germline-derived CDR1 and CDR2 are MNHEY and SMNVEV (reference sequence). The CDR3 reads CASLGRMNTEAFF. In DNA form, the CDR3 reads TGTGCCAGCCTGGGACGGATGAACACTGAAGCTTTCTTT.

J is TRBJ1-6 and V is TRBV20-1, with D possibly matching TRBD1 (6 bases). CDR1 is DFQATT, CDR2 SNEGSKA, per germline (reference sequence). This CDR3 has 13 amino acids. The ends were cut back, 3 bases at V and 10 bases at J, with 13 bases in the middle. CDR3 nucleotides: TGCAGTGCTAGGTCGGGACACCCATCACCCCTCCACTTT. Protein sequence: CSARSGHPSPLHF.

This clonotype was counted only a few times. V and J are TRBV12-3 or TRBV12-4 and TRBJ2-3, with TRBD1 as a possible D gene (7 bases). The V and J ends lost 6 bases and 5 bases respectively, with 21 bases between them. CDR3 length equals 16 residues. CDR3 nucleotide sequence: TGTGCCAGCAGACCAGGGGGGAGCTGGATCGGAGATACGCAGTATTTT. Translating gives CASRPGGSWIGDTQYF.

Comment on this clonotype: The germline gene is not matched at one end of the junction; a read error may be the cause. This chain links TRBV15 with TRBJ2-3; TRBD2 aligns across 7 bases. The CDR3 length is 16 residues. Germline CDR1 reads LNHNV; CDR2 reads YYDKDF (reference sequence). The CDR3 nucleotides read TGTTCCACCAGCAGAGATCCCCGGGAGGCGGTAGATACGCAGTATTTT. Its protein product is CSTSRDPREAVDTQYF.

The chain is built from TRBV7-8 and TRBJ2-7, with a weak D call TRBD1 (5 bases). The germline V and J ends were trimmed by 5 bases and 4 bases, with 24 bases remaining between them. The CDR3 is 17 amino acids. Looked up from germline, CDR1 is SGHVS and CDR2 is FQNEAQ. CDR3 nucleotides: TGTGCCAGCAGCCCGGCAGGGCGAAACCCTCTCCGATACGAGCAGTACTTC. Translation gives CASSPAGRNPLRYEQYF.

V is TRBV20-1 and J is TRBJ2-7; 9 bases line up with TRBD2. Unmatched junction bases numbered 2, after V lost 2 bases and J lost 0 bases. CDR3 size: 14 residues. Germline V gene sequence: CDR1 DFQATT, CDR2 SNEGSKA (reference sequence). CDR3 DNA: TGCAGTGCTAGAAAAGCGGGAGGCTCCTACGAGCAGTACTTC. This encodes CSARKAGGSYEQYF.

This clonotype was detected a few times. This chain connects TRBV29-1 to TRBJ2-1, with D possibly being TRBD2 (6 bases). This CDR3 spans 15 amino acids. V was clipped by 4 bases and J by 5 bases, with 18 bases between them. Per the germline V gene, CDR1 is SQVTM and CDR2 is ANQGSEA. CDR3 sequence reads: CSVAPLGGEDNEQFF. CDR3 bases: TGCAGCGTTGCCCCCCTGGGCGGGGAAGACAATGAGCAGTTCTTC.

The chain recombines TRBV9 with TRBJ2-1; TRBD1 is a possible D gene (5 bases). This CDR3 is built from 13 residues. V lost 2 bases to trimming and J lost 8 bases, with 11 bases between them. Germline-derived CDR1 and CDR2 are SGDLS and YYNGEE. The CDR3 coding sequence is TGTGCCAGCAGCGTGGGCTTGGGGCATGAGCAGTTCTTC. As protein: CASSVGLGHEQFF. Drawing the rest from reference TRBV9 and TRBJ2-1, the complete variable domain is DSGVTQTPKHLITATGQRVTLRCSPRSGDLSVYWYQQSLDQGLQFLIQYYNGEERAKGNILERFSAQQFPDLHSELNLSSLELGDSALYFCASSVGLGHEQFFGPGTRLTVL.

This clonotype was picked up a small number of times. The rearrangement links TRBV3-1 to TRBJ1-5, with D hard to call. Trimming took 8 bases from V and 4 from J, leaving 6 bases between them. There are 11 residues in the CDR3. CDR1 LGHDT and CDR2 YNNKEL come from the germline V gene (reference sequence). The CDR3 bases are TGTGCCAGCGGGTATAATCAGCCCCAGCATTTT. It is translated as CASGYNQPQHF.

This chain uses TRBV9 with TRBJ2-2; the D is unclear. Germline loops: CDR1 SGDLS, CDR2 YYNGEE. V dropped 0 bases and J dropped 5 bases, with 11 bases sitting between them. The CDR3 has 15 residues. The CDR3 loop reads CASSVGVLETGELFF. DNA of the CDR3: TGTGCCAGCAGCGTAGGGGTCCTCGAAACCGGGGAGCTGTTTTTT.

The V gene is TRBV20-1, the J gene TRBJ1-2; D might be TRBD1 (6 bases). Germline V lookup: CDR1 DFQATT, CDR2 SNEGSKA (reference sequence). There are 15 residues in the CDR3. Trimming cost V 5 bases and J 2 bases, with 18 bases left between them. CDR3 nucleotides: TGCAGTGCTCCGGACAGCCACGAGCAGAACTATGGCTACACCTTC. This gives the protein CSAPDSHEQNYGYTF.

There are a few counts of this clonotype. The chain employs TRBV12-3 or TRBV12-4 and TRBJ2-7; the D is unclear. This CDR3 has 13 residues. The V and J ends lost 4 bases and 7 bases respectively, with 14 bases between them. The CDR3 spells CASSSSGHREQYF. The CDR3 bases are TGTGCCAGCAGTTCCTCGGGCCACCGGGAGCAGTACTTC.

The chain employs TRBV10-3 and TRBJ2-1; tentatively, D is TRBD2 (6 bases). Germline lookup yields CDR1 ENHRY and CDR2 SYGVKD. This CDR3 contains 13 residues. V gave up 10 bases and J gave up 6 bases, with 16 bases separating them. The CDR3 nucleotides are TGTGCCACTCGGGACCTGGGGGGCAATGAGCAGTTCTTC. Residues: CATRDLGGNEQFF.